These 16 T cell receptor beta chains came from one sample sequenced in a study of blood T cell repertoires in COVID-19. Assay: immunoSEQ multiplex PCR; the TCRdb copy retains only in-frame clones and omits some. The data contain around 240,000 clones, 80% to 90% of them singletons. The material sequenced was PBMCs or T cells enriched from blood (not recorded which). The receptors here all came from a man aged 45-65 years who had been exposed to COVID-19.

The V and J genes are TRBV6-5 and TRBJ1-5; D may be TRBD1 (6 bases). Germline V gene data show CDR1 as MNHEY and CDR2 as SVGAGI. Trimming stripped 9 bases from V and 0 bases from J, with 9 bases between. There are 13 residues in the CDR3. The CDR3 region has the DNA TGTGCCAGTACAGGGAATAGCAATCAGCCCCAGCATTTT. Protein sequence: CASTGNSNQPQHF.

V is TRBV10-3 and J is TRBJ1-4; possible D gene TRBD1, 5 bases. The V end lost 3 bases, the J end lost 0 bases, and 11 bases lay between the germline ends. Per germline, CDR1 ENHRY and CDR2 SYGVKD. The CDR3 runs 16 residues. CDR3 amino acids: CAISDGGVTTNEKLFF. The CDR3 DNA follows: TGTGCCATCAGTGATGGGGGGGTTACAACTAATGAAAAACTGTTTTTT.

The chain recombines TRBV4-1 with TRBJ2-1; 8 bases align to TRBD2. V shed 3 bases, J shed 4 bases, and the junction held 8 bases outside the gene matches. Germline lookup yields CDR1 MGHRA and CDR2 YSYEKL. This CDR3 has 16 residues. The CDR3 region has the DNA TGCGCCAGCAGCCACGGGAGGGGAAGAAGGTACAATGAGCAGTTCTTC. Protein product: CASSHGRGRRYNEQFF.

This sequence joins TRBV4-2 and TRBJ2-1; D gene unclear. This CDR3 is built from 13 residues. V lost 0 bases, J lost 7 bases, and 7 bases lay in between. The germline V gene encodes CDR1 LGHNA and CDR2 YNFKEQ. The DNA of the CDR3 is TGTGCCAGCAGCCAAGACGTCCCTAATGAGCAGTTCTTC. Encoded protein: CASSQDVPNEQFF.

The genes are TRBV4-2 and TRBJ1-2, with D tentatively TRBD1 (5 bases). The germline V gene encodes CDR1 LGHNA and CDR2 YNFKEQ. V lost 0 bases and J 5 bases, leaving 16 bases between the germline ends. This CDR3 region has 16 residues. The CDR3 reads CASSQENYPQGYGYTF. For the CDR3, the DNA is TGTGCCAGCAGCCAAGAAAACTATCCCCAGGGATATGGCTACACCTTC.

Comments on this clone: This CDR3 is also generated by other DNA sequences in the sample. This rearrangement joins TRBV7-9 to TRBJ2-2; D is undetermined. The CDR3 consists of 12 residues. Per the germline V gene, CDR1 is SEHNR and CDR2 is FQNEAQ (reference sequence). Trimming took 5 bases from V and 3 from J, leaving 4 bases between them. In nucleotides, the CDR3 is TGTGCCAGCAGCCGCGACACCGGGGAGCTGTTTTTT. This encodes CASSRDTGELFF.

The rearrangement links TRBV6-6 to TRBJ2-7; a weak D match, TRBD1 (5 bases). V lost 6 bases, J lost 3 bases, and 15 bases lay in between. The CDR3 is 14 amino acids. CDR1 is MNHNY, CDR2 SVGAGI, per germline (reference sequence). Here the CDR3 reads CASRTTVQDYEQYV. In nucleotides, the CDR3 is TGTGCCAGCAGGACGACAGTCCAAGACTACGAGCAGTACGTC.

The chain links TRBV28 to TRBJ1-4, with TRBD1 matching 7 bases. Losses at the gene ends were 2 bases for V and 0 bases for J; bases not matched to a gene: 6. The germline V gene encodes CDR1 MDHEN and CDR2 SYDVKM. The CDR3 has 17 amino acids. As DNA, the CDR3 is TGTGCCAGCAGTTTAGGCAGGGGGTACCCAACTAATGAAAAACTGTTTTTT. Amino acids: CASSLGRGYPTNEKLFF.

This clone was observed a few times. DNA of the CDR3: TGTGCCAGCAGCCCCAGGGGAACTGAAGCTTTCTTT. Encoded protein: CASSPRGTEAFF. The gene calls are TRBV11-2 and TRBJ1-1; tentatively, D is TRBD1 (6 bases). The CDR3 length is 12 residues. CDR1 is SGHAT and CDR2 is FQNNGV in the germline V gene. Trimming shortened V by 5 bases and J by 5 bases, and 9 bases separated the two germline ends.

For the CDR3, the DNA is TGTGCCAGCAGCCCCACTTATAGAGGGACAGGAGGTGGCTACACCTTC. Encoded protein: CASSPTYRGTGGGYTF. The chain recombines TRBV3-1 (or the pseudogene TRBV3-2) with TRBJ1-2, with 8 bases that match TRBD1. Trimming at V came to 4 bases and at J to 7 bases, leaving 14 bases not matched to a gene. Germline lookup yields CDR1 LGHDT and CDR2 YNNKEL (reference sequence). CDR3 length: 16 amino acids.

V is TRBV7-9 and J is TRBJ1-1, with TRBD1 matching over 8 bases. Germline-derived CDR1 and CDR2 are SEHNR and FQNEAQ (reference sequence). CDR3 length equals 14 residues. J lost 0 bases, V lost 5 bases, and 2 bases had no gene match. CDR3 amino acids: CASSDRGMNTEAFF. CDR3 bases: TGTGCCAGCAGCGACAGGGGAATGAACACTGAAGCTTTCTTT.

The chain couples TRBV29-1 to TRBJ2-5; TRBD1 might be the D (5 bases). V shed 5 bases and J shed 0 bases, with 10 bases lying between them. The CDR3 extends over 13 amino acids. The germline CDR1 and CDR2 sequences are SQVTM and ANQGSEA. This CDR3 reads CSVLGHYQETQYF. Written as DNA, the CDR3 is TGCAGCGTTCTCGGACATTACCAAGAGACCCAGTACTTC. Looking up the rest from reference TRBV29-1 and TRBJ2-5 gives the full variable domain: SAVISQKPSRDICQRGTSLTIQCQVDSQVTMMFWYRQQPGQSLTLIATANQGSEATYESGFVIDKFPISRPNLTFSTLTVSNMSPEDSSIYLCSVLGHYQETQYFGPGTRLLVL.

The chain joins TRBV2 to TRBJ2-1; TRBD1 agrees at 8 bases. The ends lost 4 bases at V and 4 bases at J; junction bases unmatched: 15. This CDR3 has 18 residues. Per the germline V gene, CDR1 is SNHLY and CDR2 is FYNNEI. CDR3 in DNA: TGTGCCAGCAGTGGCCCGCGGCGGGGCAGGGGGCCTTACAATGAGCAGTTCTTC. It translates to CASSGPRRGRGPYNEQFF.

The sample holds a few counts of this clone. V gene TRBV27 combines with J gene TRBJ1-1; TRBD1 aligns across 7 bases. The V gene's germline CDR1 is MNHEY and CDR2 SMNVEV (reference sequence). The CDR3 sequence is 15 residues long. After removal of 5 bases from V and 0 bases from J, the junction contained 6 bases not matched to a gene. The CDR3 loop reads CASSPWDRMNTEAFF. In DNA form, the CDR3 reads TGTGCCAGCAGTCCATGGGACAGAATGAACACTGAAGCTTTCTTT.

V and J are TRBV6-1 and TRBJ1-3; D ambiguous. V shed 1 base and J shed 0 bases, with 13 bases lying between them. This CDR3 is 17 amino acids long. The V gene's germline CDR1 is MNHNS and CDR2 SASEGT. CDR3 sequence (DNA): TGTGCCAGCAGTGAAGGGAGGACCTTACGCTCTGGAAACACCATATATTTT. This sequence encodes CASSEGRTLRSGNTIYF.

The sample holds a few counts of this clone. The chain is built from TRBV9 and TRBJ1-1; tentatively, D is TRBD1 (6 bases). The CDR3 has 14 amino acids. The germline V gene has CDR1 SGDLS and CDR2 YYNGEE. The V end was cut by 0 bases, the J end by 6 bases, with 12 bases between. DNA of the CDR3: TGTGCCAGCAGCGTAGTACAGGGTAACGCTGAAGCTTTCTTT. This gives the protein CASSVVQGNAEAFF.